Listed below are T cell receptor beta chains from one sample, sequenced in a study of CD8 T cells in ankylosing spondylitis. TCRdb recomputed calls from the 5' RACE reads with MiXCR, one row per CDR3 protein. The table has over 600,000 distinct CDR3 sequences, 15% to 20% seen once. The sequenced material came from blood, either unsorted or a sorted T cell fraction (not recorded which). The receptors shown here come from a male donor with ankylosing spondylitis. CDR3s include the opening cysteine and the closing phenylalanine or tryptophan. D genes are given only for firm matches. The size of a clone is reported for some rows only, either as once, few or many, or as a class for expanded clones.

v_gene,j_gene,abundance,d_gene,CDR3nt,CDR3aa
TRBV9,TRBJ1-6,-,-,TGTGCCAGCAGCGTAGGGACGGCAAATTCACCCCTCCACTTT,CASSVGTANSPLHF
TRBV12-3/TRBV12-4,TRBJ1-5,many,-,TGTGCCAGCAGTTACACAGGGAGGGCACTAGCCCAGCATTTT,CASSYTGRALAQHF
TRBV6-1,TRBJ1-5,few,-,TGTGCCAGCAGAGGAAGAACAGGGAACGATCAGCCCCAGCATTTT,CASRGRTGNDQPQHF
TRBV5-1,TRBJ1-1,few,-,TGCGCCAGCGGAATCCTCGACACAGGAAGAGCTGAAGCTTTCTTT,CASGILDTGRAEAFF
TRBV28,TRBJ2-1,-,TRBD2,TGTGCCAGCAGTCCACCTAGCGGGAGTAGGTACAATGAGCAGTTCTTC,CASSPPSGSRYNEQFF
TRBV7-3,TRBJ2-1,-,TRBD2,TGTGCCAGCAGCTTGACTAGCGGGGCTGACAATGAGCAGTTCTTC,CASSLTSGADNEQFF
TRBV29-1,TRBJ2-1,-,-,TGCAGCGTTGAAGGTCGGGTCCAGGGTTACATAACTGAGCAGTTCTTC,CSVEGRVQGYITEQFF
TRBV2,TRBJ2-2,-,-,TGTGCCAGCAGTGCTCCCCCGGGCGGGGAGCTGTTTTTT,CASSAPPGGELFF
TRBV12-3/TRBV12-4,TRBJ1-6,many,-,TGTGCCAGCAGTTTAGAGGGCTCCTATAATTCACCCCTCCACTTT,CASSLEGSYNSPLHF
TRBV24-1,TRBJ2-2,many,-,TGTGCCACCTCGGACAACTTGGGCTTGAGCACCGGGGAGCTGTTTTTT,CATSDNLGLSTGELFF
TRBV4-3,TRBJ2-3,many,-,TGCGCCAGCAGCCAAGTTCCCCGGGCCACAGATACGCAGTATTTT,CASSQVPRATDTQYF
TRBV3-1,TRBJ2-1,-,-,TGTGCCAGCAGCCAAGCCGGGATGTACAATGAGCAGTTCTTC,CASSQAGMYNEQFF
TRBV29-1,TRBJ2-3,few,TRBD1,TGCAGCGTTACCGGACAGGGGAGTACAGATACGCAGTATTTT,CSVTGQGSTDTQYF
TRBV30,TRBJ2-3,few,-,TGTGCCTGGACTCCTGCCGGCGCCACAGATACGCAGTATTTT,CAWTPAGATDTQYF
TRBV7-2,TRBJ2-3,-,-,TGTGCCAGCAGCCACCGGGGGGCCGACACAGATACGCAGTATTTT,CASSHRGADTDTQYF
TRBV20-1,TRBJ1-5,-,-,TGCAGTGCTACCCTAACCAATGGGGTGAGCAATCAGCCCCAGCATTTT,CSATLTNGVSNQPQHF
TRBV28,TRBJ1-1,few,TRBD1,TGTGCCAGCAGTTTTGGGACAGGGGGCTTCACTGAAGCTTTCTTT,CASSFGTGGFTEAFF
TRBV19,TRBJ1-2,-,-,TGTGCCAGTAGTATAGTTGAGACAGGTGGCTATGGCTACACCTTC,CASSIVETGGYGYTF
TRBV6-6,TRBJ1-1,-,-,TGTGCCAGCAGAACTCTGAGGGGCACTGAAGCTTTCTTT,CASRTLRGTEAFF
TRBV9,TRBJ1-5,-,-,TGTGCCTTTAAGGGGGGGGCTTATAATCAGCCCCAGCATTTT,CAFKGGAYNQPQHF
TRBV30,TRBJ1-1,-,-,TGTGCCTGGAGCGACCGGACGCTGAACACTGAAGCTTTCTTT,CAWSDRTLNTEAFF
TRBV4-1,TRBJ2-5,-,-,TGCGCCAGCAGCCAAGATCCGCTTTGGGGGTACCAAGAGACCCAGTACTTC,CASSQDPLWGYQETQYF
TRBV6-1,TRBJ2-2,-,TRBD1,TGTGCCAGCAGCCGTCGACAGGGAGTGACCGGGGAGCTGTTTTTT,CASSRRQGVTGELFF
TRBV12-5,TRBJ2-7,few,-,TGTGCTAGTGGCCCGGACACAACCTACGAGCAGTACTTC,CASGPDTTYEQYF
TRBV5-4,TRBJ2-3,-,-,TGTGCCAGCAGTTTAAGGCCACCCACAGATACGCAGTATTTT,CASSLRPPTDTQYF
TRBV7-9,TRBJ2-3,many,TRBD2,TGTGCCAGCAGCTTAAGCGGGAGTCGCGCAGATACGCAGTATTTT,CASSLSGSRADTQYF
TRBV29-1,TRBJ2-5,-,TRBD1,TGCAGCGTCGGGACAGCTTACCAAGAGACCCAGTACTTC,CSVGTAYQETQYF
TRBV20-1,TRBJ2-7,few,TRBD1,TGCAGTGCTGCTACAGGGGAGACCTACGAGCAGTACTTC,CSAATGETYEQYF
TRBV2,TRBJ2-2,-,-,TGTGCCAGCAACTTGGGGTACACCGGGGAGCTGTTTTTT,CASNLGYTGELFF
TRBV16,TRBJ2-7,few,-,TGTGCCAGCAGCCCCGAGTACGGGAGCGCCTACGAGCAGTACTTC,CASSPEYGSAYEQYF
TRBV10-3,TRBJ1-5,-,-,TGTGCCATCAGTGAGTCAGGGGGGGCCGATCAGCCCCAGCATTTT,CAISESGGADQPQHF
TRBV12-3/TRBV12-4,TRBJ1-3,-,-,TGTGCCAGCAGTTTCTCTCTGGACGGGACCTCTGGAAACACCATATATTTT,CASSFSLDGTSGNTIYF
TRBV20-1,TRBJ2-7,-,TRBD2,TGCAGTGCTCGCGGGGGACTAGCAGCCTACGAGCAGTACTTC,CSARGGLAAYEQYF
TRBV5-1,TRBJ2-5,few,TRBD1,TGCGCCAGCAGCACGAACAGGGGGCAAGAGACCCAGTACTTC,CASSTNRGQETQYF
TRBV3-1,TRBJ2-5,few,-,TGTGCCAGCAGCCAAGGGAACGGCCAAGAGACCCAGTACTTC,CASSQGNGQETQYF
TRBV10-3,TRBJ2-5,-,-,TGTGCCATCAGTGATAGGGGAGAACAAGAGACCCAGTACTTC,CAISDRGEQETQYF
TRBV9,TRBJ2-1,-,-,TGTGCCAGCAGCGTAGTTCACAGTTCGGGGGAGCAGTTCTTC,CASSVVHSSGEQFF
TRBV11-2,TRBJ2-3,many,-,TGTGCCAGCAGTACCGAAGTGTTGGATACGCAGTATTTT,CASSTEVLDTQYF
TRBV7-9,TRBJ2-5,once,-,TGTGCCAGCCATGAGGGCCGTAGGGAGACCCAGTACTTC,CASHEGRRETQYF
TRBV20-1,TRBJ2-7,few,-,TGCAGTGCTCTACCGAGCTCAACCCCCTACGAGCAGTACTTC,CSALPSSTPYEQYF
TRBV7-9,TRBJ2-2,few,-,TGTGCCAGCAGCAACCCCCGTGAGTCCAGGGCCACCGGGGAGCTGTTTTTT,CASSNPRESRATGELFF
TRBV7-2,TRBJ2-3,-,-,TGTGCCAGCAGCTTTTACGTGTTGACAGATACGCAGTATTTT,CASSFYVLTDTQYF
TRBV20-1,TRBJ2-3,-,TRBD2,TGCAGTGCCACGACTAGCGGGCTAAGCACAGATACGCAGTATTTT,CSATTSGLSTDTQYF
TRBV6-5,TRBJ2-7,few,-,TGTGCCAGCAGTTACCAGGACCCTGCCTACGAGCAGTACTTC,CASSYQDPAYEQYF
TRBV29-1,TRBJ2-3,few,-,TGCAGCGTCCGGGGGAGCGACGGGGCCTCTTTATTCGGCCAAGGTACGCAGTATTTT,CSVRGSDGASLFGQGTQYF
TRBV12-3/TRBV12-4,TRBJ2-1,-,-,TGTGCCAGCAACTCAGGGGACTCATACAATGAGCAGTTCTTC,CASNSGDSYNEQFF
TRBV6-4,TRBJ2-1,few,TRBD2,TGTGCCAGCAGTGACTTTAGCGGGTGGAGAGTTAAAAGGGGTGAGCAGTTCTTC,CASSDFSGWRVKRGEQFF
TRBV20-1,TRBJ1-5,-,-,TGCAGTGCTATTGTCGCCAGGGGCAATCAGCCCCAGCATTTT,CSAIVARGNQPQHF
TRBV9,TRBJ1-1,-,-,TGTGCCAGCAGCGTAGGGGGAAGAACTGAAGCTTTCTTT,CASSVGGRTEAFF
TRBV4-3,TRBJ1-1,-,-,TGCGCCAGCAGCCAATACAGGGAAAACACTGAAGCTTTCTTT,CASSQYRENTEAFF
TRBV7-9,TRBJ1-2,-,-,TGTGCCAGCAGCTTAGATGGGGCGGCTGGCTACACCTTC,CASSLDGAAGYTF
TRBV7-9,TRBJ1-1,-,-,TGTGCCAGCAGCTTAGAAGCAGGCCGAGCTTTCTTT,CASSLEAGRAFF
TRBV6-5,TRBJ2-1,few,TRBD2,TGTGCCAGCAGTTACTCGAAGGCTAGCGGATACAATGAGCAGTTCTTC,CASSYSKASGYNEQFF
TRBV2,TRBJ1-5,-,-,TGTGCCAGCAGTGAAAGCAGACTCAATCAGCCCCAGCATTTT,CASSESRLNQPQHF
TRBV27,TRBJ1-5,-,TRBD1,TGTGCCAGCAGTCCAAACCTTCAGGGGGCCTTCAATCAGCCCCAGCATTTT,CASSPNLQGAFNQPQHF
TRBV5-1,TRBJ2-7,-,TRBD1,TGCGCCAGCAGCTCGGCGGGACAGGGAGCCTACGAGCAGTACTTC,CASSSAGQGAYEQYF
TRBV5-1,TRBJ2-1,few,TRBD2,TGCGCCAGCCAACAGACTAGCGGTACCTACAATGAGCAGTTCTTC,CASQQTSGTYNEQFF
TRBV7-9,TRBJ1-2,-,-,TGTGCCAGCAGCCCGCCAGTCTACTATGGCTACACCTTC,CASSPPVYYGYTF
TRBV6-1,TRBJ1-1,many,TRBD1,TGTGCCAGCACACTGGGGGGGACAGGGGGCGCGAACACTGAAGCTTTCTTT,CASTLGGTGGANTEAFF